This entry concerns a single T cell receptor (beta chain). Germline V CDR1 and CDR2: LGHDT, YNNKEL (reference sequence). V lost 8 bases to trimming and J lost 6 bases, with 11 bases between them. This CDR3 comprises 11 residues. This sample was included in a study of blood T cell repertoires in COVID-19. This table comes from immunoSEQ multiplex PCR, and its TCRdb copy is limited to in-frame clones, with some not included. The sample holds 270,000 or so clones, around 86% seen once. What was sequenced was peripheral blood. The source of this sequence is a human donor in a cohort sampled during active COVID-19. J is TRBJ2-7 and V is TRBV3-1 (or the pseudogene TRBV3-2), with D perhaps TRBD1 (5 bases). Here the CDR3 reads CASAGQREQYF. CDR3 DNA sequence: TGTGCCAGCGCAGGGCAACGCGAGCAGTACTTC.